These 31 T cell receptor beta chains came from one sample sequenced in a study of T cells in Graves' hyperthyroidism and ophthalmopathy. Researchers amplified the TCR beta CDR3 regions from RNA transcripts. HTBI primers were used for first-round RT-PCR of the TCR CDR3. Via MiXCR, TCRdb re-called the multiplex PCR reads, giving one row per CDR3 protein. Of around 200,000 distinct CDR3 sequences in the sample, about 18% were seen once. Sample: blood. These receptor sequences come from a woman aged 50 to 65 with Graves' hyperthyroidism.

The rearrangement uses TRBV19 and TRBJ2-7; D is unresolved. CDR1 and CDR2 (germline): LNHDA, SQIVND (reference sequence). The CDR3 covers 13 residues. V was trimmed by 3 bases and J by 1 base, leaving 7 bases between them. CDR3 amino acids: CASSISGSYEQYF. In nucleotides, the CDR3 is TGTGCCAGTAGTATTTCCGGGTCCTACGAGCAGTACTTC.

This clonotype has ten or more counts. The chain has TRBV19 and TRBJ1-2; possibly TRBD1 for D (6 bases). The CDR3 totals 13 residues. Germline values: CDR1 LNHDA, CDR2 SQIVND (reference sequence). V lost 7 bases and J 3 bases, leaving 12 bases between the germline ends. CDR3 sequence (DNA): TGTGCCAGTACCTTACAGGGCCACTATGGCTACACCTTC. Residues: CASTLQGHYGYTF. Using reference TRBV19 and TRBJ1-2 for the parts outside the CDR3, the full variable domain is DGGITQSPKYLFRKEGQNVTLSCEQNLNHDAMYWYRQDPGQGLRLIYYSQIVNDFQKGDIAEGYSVSREKKESFPLTVTSAQKNPTAFYLCASTLQGHYGYTFGSGTRLTVV.

With regard to this clonotype: The junction and the germline gene differ at one end; a read error may be behind it. The CDR3 loop reads CASSHLTGGLDEELFF. The CDR3 DNA reads as TGTGCCAGCAGTCACTTAACAGGGGGCCTTGATGAAGAACTGTTTTTT. V is TRBV2 and J is TRBJ1-4; TRBD1 matches 9 bases. The CDR3 spans 16 residues. Germline V CDR1 and CDR2: SNHLY, FYNNEI.

A remark on this clonotype: This sequence may be a read error, since a much larger clone differs from it by one base. The chain has TRBV4-1 and TRBJ2-1; D gene ambiguous. In germline, CDR1 is MGHRA, CDR2 YSYEKL. The CDR3 sequence is 14 residues long. The CDR3 loop reads CASSQKFPGNEQSF. The CDR3 DNA reads TGCGCCAGCAGCCAAAAGTTCCCGGGCAATGAGCAGTCCTTC.

This clonotype was counted at least ten times. The rearrangement links TRBV12-3 or TRBV12-4 to TRBJ2-7; D gene ambiguous. There are 11 residues in the CDR3. Trimming stripped 2 bases from V and 6 bases from J, with 5 bases between. CDR3 nucleotides: TGTGCCAGCAGTTTATTGGTCGAGCAGTACTTC. It is translated as CASSLLVEQYF.

This clonotype was detected ten times or more. The gene calls are TRBV3-1 and TRBJ2-7; possibly TRBD2 for D (6 bases). Trimming stripped 1 base from V and 4 bases from J, with 14 bases between. CDR1 and CDR2 from the germline V gene are LGHDT and YNNKEL (reference sequence). The CDR3 consists of 15 residues. The CDR3 region is CASSQGGGLRYEQYF. The CDR3 DNA follows: TGTGCCAGCAGCCAAGGTGGAGGGCTAAGGTACGAGCAGTACTTC.

This clonotype was seen repeatedly, ten times or more. The chain combines TRBV15 with TRBJ1-1, with D possibly being TRBD1 (5 bases). With 5 bases removed from V and 0 bases from J, the gap between germline ends came to 10 bases. This CDR3 is built from 14 residues. Germline V lookup: CDR1 LNHNV, CDR2 YYDKDF (reference sequence). In nucleotides, the CDR3 is TGTGCCACCAGCCCGGGACTAGTGAACACTGAAGCTTTCTTT. As protein: CATSPGLVNTEAFF. Variable domain in full (rest from reference TRBV15 and TRBJ1-1): DAMVIQNPRYQVTQFGKPVTLSCSQTLNHNVMYWYQQKSSQAPKLLFHYYDKDFNNEADTPDNFQSRRPNTSFCFLDIRSPGLGDTAMYLCATSPGLVNTEAFFGQGTRLTVV.

This clonotype was seen only a few times. The chain links TRBV27 to TRBJ2-7, with a tentative D call TRBD2 (5 bases). There are 13 residues in the CDR3. Germline V lookup: CDR1 MNHEY, CDR2 SMNVEV (reference sequence). V lost 8 bases to trimming and J lost 5 bases, with 16 bases between them. CDR3 coding DNA: TGTGCCAGCCGAGATTCTGAGAGGGACGAGCAGTACTTC. It translates to CASRDSERDEQYF.

Ten or more counts support this clonotype. This chain's CDR3 is CASSIGMTEAFF. CDR3 DNA: TGTGCCAGTAGTATAGGGATGACTGAAGCTTTCTTT. This sequence joins TRBV19 and TRBJ1-1, with unresolved D. Germline CDR1 and CDR2: LNHDA and SQIVND (reference sequence). Deletions cut 1 base from V and 5 bases from J, with 5 bases between. CDR3 size: 12 residues.

This clonotype was seen at least ten times. The chain has TRBV19 and TRBJ2-1; the D call may be TRBD1 or TRBD2 (5 bases each). The germline V and J ends were trimmed by 6 bases and 7 bases, with 25 bases remaining between them. Germline assignment: CDR1 LNHDA and CDR2 SQIVND (reference sequence). The CDR3 length is 17 residues. Here the CDR3 reads CASSTTFGDRRLNEQFF. The CDR3 DNA is TGTGCCAGTAGCACTACATTCGGGGACCGGAGGCTGAATGAGCAGTTCTTC.

In its sample, this clonotype was seen many times. This chain connects TRBV7-9 to TRBJ2-3; TRBD2 matches 8 bases. The J segment lost 2 bases and the V segment lost 2 bases, leaving 6 bases of the junction unmatched. CDR1 SEHNR and CDR2 FQNEAQ come from the germline V gene (reference sequence). This CDR3 contains 16 residues. The CDR3 coding sequence is TGTGCCAGCAGCTTATGGACTAGCTCTAACACAGATACGCAGTATTTT. Translating gives CASSLWTSSNTDTQYF.

The chain joins TRBV24-1 to TRBJ2-3; 8 bases map to TRBD1. Germline trimming cut 3 bases from V and 3 bases from J; bases unmatched to any gene: 10. The CDR3 extends over 17 amino acids. The germline gives CDR1 KGHDR, CDR2 SFDVKD. In DNA, the CDR3 is TGTGCCACCAGTGATCCCAGGACAGGGACGGTGACAGATACGCAGTATTTT. It specifies CATSDPRTGTVTDTQYF.

This clonotype was seen ten or more times. The rearrangement joins TRBV6-1 to TRBJ2-2, with D possibly TRBD1 on 6 matching bases. Trimming took off 6 bases at V and 4 bases at J, with 12 bases between the two ends. CDR3 length equals 14 residues. Per germline, CDR1 MNHNS and CDR2 SASEGT. The chain's CDR3 is CASSLNRVTGELFF. DNA of the CDR3: TGTGCCAGCAGCCTTAACAGGGTCACCGGGGAGCTGTTTTTT.

Ten or more counts support this clonotype. V and J are TRBV29-1 and TRBJ1-3; D unresolved. Germline CDR1 reads SQVTM; CDR2 reads ANQGSEA. The ends were cut back, 4 bases at V and 5 bases at J, with 9 bases in the middle. This CDR3 has 12 residues. The CDR3 DNA reads TGCAGCGTTGCAGTTCCGCGAAACACCATATATTTT. Its translation is CSVAVPRNTIYF.

This clonotype was counted many times. The J gene is TRBJ1-1, the V gene TRBV19; D is possibly TRBD1 (5 bases). Looked up from germline, CDR1 is LNHDA and CDR2 is SQIVND (reference sequence). The CDR3 loop spans 14 amino acids. With 5 bases removed from V and 5 bases from J, the gap between germline ends came to 15 bases. CDR3 coding DNA: TGTGCCAGTAGTCGGATTGGCAGGGTTACTGAAGCTTTCTTT. Amino acids: CASSRIGRVTEAFF. Full variable domain (rest looked up from reference TRBV19 and TRBJ1-1): DGGITQSPKYLFRKEGQNVTLSCEQNLNHDAMYWYRQDPGQGLRLIYYSQIVNDFQKGDIAEGYSVSREKKESFPLTVTSAQKNPTAFYLCASSRIGRVTEAFFGQGTRLTVV.

The sample holds many counts of this clonotype. The chain has TRBV24-1 and TRBJ1-5, with D possibly TRBD1 on 5 matching bases. V lost 2 bases, J lost 4 bases, and 14 bases lay in between. CDR1 is KGHDR, CDR2 SFDVKD, per germline. The CDR3 totals 16 residues. This chain's CDR3 is CATSDSTQGGNQPQHF. The DNA for the CDR3 is TGTGCCACCAGTGATTCGACTCAGGGAGGAAATCAGCCCCAGCATTTT.

The chain combines TRBV7-9 with TRBJ1-2, with 7 bases aligning to TRBD1. Germline CDR1 SEHNR, CDR2 FQNEAQ (reference sequence). V was pared by 5 bases and J by 4 bases, with 10 bases of the junction left unmatched. The CDR3 spans 15 residues. CDR3: CASSHRDSQFYGYTF. Written as DNA, the CDR3 is TGTGCCAGCAGCCACCGGGACAGCCAGTTCTATGGCTACACCTTC.

This clonotype appeared many times. The V call is TRBV18, the J call TRBJ2-7, with no clear D. The germline V gene has CDR1 KGHSH and CDR2 LQKENI. The CDR3 has 14 amino acids. V lost 3 bases to trimming and J lost 0 bases, with 9 bases between them. The CDR3 region is CASSPNPLSYEQYF. CDR3 in DNA: TGTGCCAGCTCACCCAATCCGCTCTCCTACGAGCAGTACTTC. Full variable domain (rest looked up from reference TRBV18 and TRBJ2-7): NAGVMQNPRHLVRRRGQEARLRCSPMKGHSHVYWYRQLPEEGLKFMVYLQKENIIDESGMPKERFSAEFPKEGPSILRIQQVVRGDSAAYFCASSPNPLSYEQYFGPGTRLTVT.

This clonotype was detected ten times or more. This sequence joins TRBV27 and TRBJ1-2, with a tentative D call TRBD1 (6 bases). CDR3 length: 14 amino acids. V lost 5 bases to trimming and J lost 6 bases, with 16 bases between them. Germline loops: CDR1 MNHEY, CDR2 SMNVEV (reference sequence). The CDR3 loop is CASSLDSTINGYTF. CDR3 coding DNA: TGTGCCAGCAGTCTGGACAGCACCATAAATGGCTACACCTTC.

Only a few counts were recorded for this clonotype. The gene calls are TRBV5-5 and TRBJ1-2; D not resolved. V lost 1 base to trimming and J lost 4 bases, with 20 bases between them. Germline V gene data show CDR1 as SGHKS and CDR2 as YYEKEE (reference sequence). The CDR3 totals 17 residues. The CDR3 DNA follows: TGTGCCAGCAGCTTGTTTAGCCAAGGGCGCCTCGGCTATGGCTACACCTTC. This translates into CASSLFSQGRLGYGYTF. The complete variable domain, with remaining parts taken from reference TRBV5-5 and TRBJ1-2, reads DAGVTQSPTHLIKTRGQQVTLRCSPISGHKSVSWYQQVLGQGPQFIFQYYEKEERGRGNFPDRFSARQFPNYSSELNVNALLLGDSALYLCASSLFSQGRLGYGYTFGSGTRLTVV.

Ten or more counts support this clonotype. This rearrangement joins TRBV20-1 to TRBJ1-2; D gene ambiguous. V gave up 3 bases and J gave up 7 bases, with 15 bases separating them. The germline gives CDR1 DFQATT, CDR2 SNEGSKA (reference sequence). This CDR3 spans 13 amino acids. Here the CDR3 DNA reads TGCAGTGCTAGTAGTATCCGGCTAAGTGGCTACACCTTC. Protein product: CSASSIRLSGYTF.

This clonotype has at least ten counts. This chain links TRBV6-1 with TRBJ1-1, with a weak D call TRBD1 (5 bases). This CDR3 is built from 15 residues. Trimming removed 6 bases from V and 5 bases from J, with 19 bases in between. Germline loops: CDR1 MNHNS, CDR2 SASEGT. The CDR3 region is CASRETQLGVTEAFF. The CDR3 coding sequence is TGTGCCAGCAGAGAAACACAGCTAGGGGTGACTGAAGCTTTCTTT.

This clonotype showed up many times. A read error may produce the germline difference seen at one junction end. The chain couples TRBV6-1 to TRBJ1-6, with D unresolved. Germline V gene data show CDR1 as MNHNS and CDR2 as SASEGT. CDR3 length: 15 residues. The CDR3 DNA is TGTGCCAGCAGCGAAGGGTACCGGACTGATTCACCCCTCCACTTT. Translated: CASSEGYRTDSPLHF.

The table lists this clonotype with many counts. V gene TRBV6-6 combines with J gene TRBJ1-5, with D tentatively TRBD1 (5 bases). Germline V CDR1 and CDR2: MNHNY, SVGAGI (reference sequence). This CDR3 has 14 residues. The germline V and J ends were trimmed by 0 bases and 6 bases, with 9 bases remaining between them. CDR3 protein: CASSYSRGPQPQHF. As DNA, the CDR3 is TGTGCCAGCAGTTACTCGAGGGGACCTCAGCCCCAGCATTTT.

Ten or more counts support this clonotype. The rearrangement joins TRBV20-1 to TRBJ2-1; 8 bases are a match to TRBD2. This CDR3 contains 15 residues. Looked up from germline, CDR1 is DFQATT and CDR2 is SNEGSKA (reference sequence). Trimming cost V 0 bases and J 9 bases; bases outside gene matches: 10. The CDR3 loop is CSARDLAGGSAEQFF. The CDR3 nucleotides are TGCAGTGCTAGAGATCTCGCGGGGGGCAGCGCTGAGCAGTTCTTC.

In its sample, this clonotype was seen many times. The chain joins TRBV5-6 to TRBJ2-6; the match to TRBD1 covers 7 bases. With V trimmed by 0 bases and J by 2 bases, 2 bases remained unmatched. This CDR3 has 16 residues. CDR1 and CDR2 from the germline V gene are SGHDT and YYEEEE. This CDR3 is CASSLDGTAGANVLTF. The CDR3, as DNA: TGTGCCAGCAGCTTGGATGGGACAGCTGGGGCCAACGTCCTGACTTTC.

This clonotype was seen ten or more times. The chain joins TRBV12-3 or TRBV12-4 to TRBJ2-3, with unresolved D. The CDR3 is made up of 13 amino acids. Trimming took off 3 bases at V and 2 bases at J, with 6 bases between the two ends. This CDR3 reads CASSFEVTDTQYF. CDR3 DNA sequence: TGTGCCAGCAGTTTCGAAGTCACAGATACGCAGTATTTT.

In this sample, this clonotype turned up many times. The J gene is TRBJ2-7, the V gene TRBV7-6; D gene ambiguous. The CDR3 consists of 13 residues. The germline V gene has CDR1 SGHVS and CDR2 FNYEAQ. The V end lost 6 bases, the J end lost 3 bases, and 12 bases lay between the germline ends. CDR3 DNA sequence: TGTGCCAGCAGTAGTAGAGTCGGCTACGAGCAGTACTTC. It encodes CASSSRVGYEQYF.

This clonotype was recorded at least ten times. This chain joins TRBV7-2 and TRBJ2-5; D unclear. V was cut by 6 bases and J by 1 base, with 12 bases left in between. Germline V gene sequence: CDR1 SGHTA, CDR2 FQGNSA. This CDR3 has 14 residues. The CDR3 loop is CASSQGSFQETQYF. CDR3 sequence (DNA): TGTGCCAGCAGTCAAGGGTCATTCCAAGAGACCCAGTACTTC. Full variable domain (remainder filled in from reference TRBV7-2 and TRBJ2-5): GAGVSQSPSNKVTEKGKDVELRCDPISGHTALYWYRQSLGQGLEFLIYFQGNSAPDKSGLPSDRFSAERTGGSVSTLTIQRTQQEDSAVYLCASSQGSFQETQYFGPGTRLLVL.

This clonotype has just a few counts. The chain recombines TRBV20-1 with TRBJ2-3; 13 nucleotides align to TRBD2. Germline V gives CDR1 DFQATT, CDR2 SNEGSKA (reference sequence). V lost 3 bases, J lost 1 base, and 1 base stayed unmatched. This CDR3 is built from 15 residues. The CDR3 DNA sequence: TGCAGTGCTAGTACTAGCGGGGGGGGCACAGATACGCAGTATTTT. Its translation: CSASTSGGGTDTQYF.

This sequence joins TRBV24-1 and TRBJ2-3; D might be TRBD1 or TRBD2, each matching 5 bases. Looked up from germline, CDR1 is KGHDR and CDR2 is SFDVKD. The CDR3 runs to 14 residues. V shed 4 bases and J shed 0 bases, with 7 bases lying between them. CDR3 coding DNA: TGTGCCACCAGTGAAGGGGACAGCACAGATACGCAGTATTTT. Protein: CATSEGDSTDTQYF.